The source of this TCR beta chain is a study of T cell responses to AZD1222 COVID-19 vaccine (dated by TCRdb to the early 2020s). Background on the whole study: AZD1222 recipients given second doses at about 4 weeks or at about 12 weeks were pooled, since spike-specific TCR depth and breadth were not found to differ between the two schedules. A total of 230 to 250 trial participants underwent TCR sequencing, of whom 207 had received two doses of AZD1222 and some 25 had received two doses of the MenACWY control vaccine. Trial participants were enrolled by age into subgroups of 18-55, 56-69 and 70-plus years, and 148, 28 and 57 TCR-sequenced participants, respectively, were included in these subgroups. The investigation overall reported the following: Participants were mostly white British, with more females than males. The authors suggested clonal diversity may have been underestimated. The 56-69-year group was small, and its depth increase did not reach significance, likely because of low power. Because no samples from the day 14 peak response were available, repertoires could be characterized only after the peak T cell response. Vaccine-associated CD4 TCRs spanned the whole spike protein, with dominant responses in regions 160-218 and 743-854. Conclusions about previously exposed vaccinees are limited because only six or seven AZD1222 recipients were SARS-CoV-2 seropositive at baseline. Reportedly, almost half of the unique spike-specific TCRs recognized epitopes lying outside the regions that are mutated in the B.1.351 and B.1.1.7 variants. A significant rise in spike-specific TCR breadth and depth was observed after two AZD1222 doses relative to day 0 and relative to MenACWY recipients.

To note about this clone: Its antigen is unknown. Base quality data are lacking; no much larger clone is found one base away.

What the time point label conveys for this sample: baseline before first vaccination. Vaccinee samples were obtained from the UK trials COV001 and COV002, which included a single-blind randomized controlled phase 2/3 trial of AZD1222 (ChAdOx1 nCoV-19) in healthy adults. For TCRbeta chain sequencing, PBMC samples from trial participants were taken at day 0 and at day 28 after the second dose. The CDR3 regions of human TCRbeta chains were analyzed by immunosequencing. As for how the authors treated the data: Repertoire TCRs were checked for matches against a reference library of SARS-CoV-2-specific TCRs that had been generated using the MIRA antigen-specificity platform. Breadth was defined as the fraction of unique TCRs that were SARS-CoV-2-associated, and depth was defined as the fraction of total T cells that were SARS-CoV-2-associated. Each spike-specific TCR was assigned to its reactive spike region and to a CD4 or CD8 class using the MIRA data. Log10-transformed breadth and depth values were compared by one-way ANOVA with Sidak's multiple comparisons tests. The table was pulled from immuneACCESS by TCRdb, which kept in-frame rearrangements only. Such tables lose some clones; where checked, under half of the loss comes from unresolved V genes, and the rest has no known cause. D and trimming were read from the DNA, whereas the V and J calls and clone size are those reported in that table. The sample table contains roughly 29,000 clones; only one count was recorded for over 90% of them. The ten biggest clones cover more than 8% of the sample.

From a lookup of the germline V gene, CDR1 and CDR2 are MDHEN and SYDVKM. Trimming accounts for 6 bases at V and 1 base at J, while the number of junction bases matched to no gene is 6. The CDR3 holds 15 amino acids from the cysteine to the phenylalanine. Only the CDR3 part of the read is kept: 45 bases, read in frame from the first base. The chain is assembled from TRBV28 and TRBJ2-7; TRBD2 lines up with 10 middle nucleotides. Here the sequenced sample was peripheral blood, taken on day 0 of AZD1222 vaccination. This TCR was recovered from an adult in good health. CDR3 loop: CASRSSGGGSYEQYF. The DNA reads as follows: TGTGCCAGCAGATCAAGCGGGGGGGGATCCTACGAGCAGTACTTC.